Shown below are 2 T cell receptor beta chains from a single sample sequenced in a study of blood T cell repertoires in COVID-19. Profiled with immunoSEQ multiplex PCR; TCRdb holds only in-frame clones, not every one. The sample has 140,000 to 150,000 clones, approximately 89% seen once. Sequencing input: peripheral blood. The receptor set was obtained from a man aged 55-75 years with active or convalescent COVID-19.

The chain couples TRBV28 to TRBJ2-3; D possibly corresponds to TRBD1 (5 bases). CDR1 is MDHEN, CDR2 SYDVKM, per germline. This CDR3 contains 15 residues. V dropped 7 bases and J dropped 1 base, with 15 bases sitting between them. The CDR3 protein is CASTRSWGRTDTQYF. CDR3 DNA: TGTGCCAGCACCAGGTCGTGGGGCCGCACAGATACGCAGTATTTT.

The CDR3 DNA is TGTGCCAGCAGCCCGAACGCCAGGATCACCTTAGACTATGGCTACACCTTC. This translates into CASSPNARITLDYGYTF. V and J are TRBV27 and TRBJ1-2; D gene ambiguous. Germline CDR1 is MNHEY and CDR2 is SMNVEV (reference sequence). Trimming cost V 6 bases and J 3 bases, with 23 bases left between them. There are 17 residues in the CDR3.